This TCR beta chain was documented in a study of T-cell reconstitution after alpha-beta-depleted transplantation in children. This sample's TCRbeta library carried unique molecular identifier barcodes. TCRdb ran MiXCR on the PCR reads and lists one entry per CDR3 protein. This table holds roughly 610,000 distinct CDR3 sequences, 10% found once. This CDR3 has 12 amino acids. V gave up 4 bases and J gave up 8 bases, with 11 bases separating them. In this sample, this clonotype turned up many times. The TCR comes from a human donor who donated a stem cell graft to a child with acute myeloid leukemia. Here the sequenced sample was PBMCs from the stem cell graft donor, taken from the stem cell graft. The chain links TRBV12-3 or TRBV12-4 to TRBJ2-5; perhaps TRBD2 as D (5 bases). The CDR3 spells CASSYEGVTQYF. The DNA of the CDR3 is TGTGCCAGCAGTTACGAGGGAGTAACCCAGTACTTC.